The present TCR beta chain was sequenced within a study of cytomegalovirus exposure and HLA in healthy donors. About this clone itself: Its antigen is not known.

Study observations and caveats: Researchers left out some V segments, among them TRBV6-2 and TRBV6-3, as indistinguishable.

The primer mix had 60 Vbeta and 13 Jbeta primers. The method was immunoSEQ multiplex PCR; TCRdb's version includes in-frame clones alone and lacks a portion of them. Of fewer than 70,000 clones listed, around 70% were seen once; the top ten hold approximately 11%. The V gene end was trimmed by 7 bases and the J gene end by 7 bases; junction bases not matched to a gene: 3. CDR3 length: 10 amino acids. The germline gives CDR1 DFQATT, CDR2 SNEGSKA (reference sequence). The V call is TRBV20-1, the J call TRBJ1-1; TRBD1 aligns across 7 bases. The clonotype comes from a woman in her 30s in good health and CMV-seronegative. The sequenced sample consisted of PBMCs. CDR3 sequence (DNA): TGCAGTGAGGGGGCTGATGAAGCTTTCTTT. As protein: CSEGADEAFF.